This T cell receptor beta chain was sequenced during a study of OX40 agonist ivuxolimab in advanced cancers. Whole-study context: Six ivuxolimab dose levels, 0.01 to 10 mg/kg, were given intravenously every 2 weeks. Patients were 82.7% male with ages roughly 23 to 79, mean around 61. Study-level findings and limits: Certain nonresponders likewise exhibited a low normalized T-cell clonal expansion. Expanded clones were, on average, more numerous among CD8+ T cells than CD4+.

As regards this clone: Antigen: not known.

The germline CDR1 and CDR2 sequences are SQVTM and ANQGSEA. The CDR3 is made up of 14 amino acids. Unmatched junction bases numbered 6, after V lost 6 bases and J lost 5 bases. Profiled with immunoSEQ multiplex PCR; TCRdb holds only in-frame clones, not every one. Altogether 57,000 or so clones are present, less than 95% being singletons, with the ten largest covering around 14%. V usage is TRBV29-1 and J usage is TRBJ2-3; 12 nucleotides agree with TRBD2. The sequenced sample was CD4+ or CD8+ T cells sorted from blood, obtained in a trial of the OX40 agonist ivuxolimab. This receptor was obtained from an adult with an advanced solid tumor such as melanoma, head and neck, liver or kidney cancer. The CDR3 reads CSVTSGRRVDTQYF. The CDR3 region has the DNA TGCAGCGTCACTAGCGGGAGGAGAGTAGATACGCAGTATTTT.